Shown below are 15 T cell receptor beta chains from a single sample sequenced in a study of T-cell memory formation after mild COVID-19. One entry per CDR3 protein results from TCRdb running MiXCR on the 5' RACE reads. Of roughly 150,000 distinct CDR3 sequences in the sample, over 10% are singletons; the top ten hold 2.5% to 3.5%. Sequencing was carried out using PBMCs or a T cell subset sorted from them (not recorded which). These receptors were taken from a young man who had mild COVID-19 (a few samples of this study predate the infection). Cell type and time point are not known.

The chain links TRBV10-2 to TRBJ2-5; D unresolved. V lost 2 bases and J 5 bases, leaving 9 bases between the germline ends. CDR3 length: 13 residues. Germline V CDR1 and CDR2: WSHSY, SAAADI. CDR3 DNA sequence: TGCGCCAGCAGTGAGGGACGGGCGGAGACCCAGTACTTC. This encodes CASSEGRAETQYF.

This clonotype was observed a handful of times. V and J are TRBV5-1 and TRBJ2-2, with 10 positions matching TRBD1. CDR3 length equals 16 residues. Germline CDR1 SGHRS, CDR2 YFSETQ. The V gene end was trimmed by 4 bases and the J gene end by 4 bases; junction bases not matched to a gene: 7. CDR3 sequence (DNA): TGCGCCAGCAGCGTGGGACAGGGGAGGGCCACCGGGGAGCTGTTTTTT. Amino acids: CASSVGQGRATGELFF.

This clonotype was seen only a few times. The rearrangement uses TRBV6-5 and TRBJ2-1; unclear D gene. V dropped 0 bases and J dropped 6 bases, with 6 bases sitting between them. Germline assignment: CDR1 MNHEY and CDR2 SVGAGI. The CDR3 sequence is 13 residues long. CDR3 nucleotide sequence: TGTGCCAGCAGTTACTCAAGGGTCAATGAGCAGTTCTTC. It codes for CASSYSRVNEQFF.

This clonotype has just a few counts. DNA of the CDR3: TGTGCCAGCCCGGGTTCAGAAACTAATGAAAAACTGTTTTTT. As protein: CASPGSETNEKLFF. The chain recombines TRBV9 with TRBJ1-4; no firm D call. The CDR3 extends over 14 amino acids. Trimming took off 7 bases at V and 1 base at J, with 11 bases between the two ends. CDR1 is SGDLS, CDR2 YYNGEE, per germline.

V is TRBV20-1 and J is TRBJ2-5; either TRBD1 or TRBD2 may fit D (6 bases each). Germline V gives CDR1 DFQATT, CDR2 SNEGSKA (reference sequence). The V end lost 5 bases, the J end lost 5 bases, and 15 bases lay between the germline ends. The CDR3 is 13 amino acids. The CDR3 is CSARGLGGETQYF. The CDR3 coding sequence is TGCAGTGCTCGAGGCCTCGGGGGCGAGACCCAGTACTTC.

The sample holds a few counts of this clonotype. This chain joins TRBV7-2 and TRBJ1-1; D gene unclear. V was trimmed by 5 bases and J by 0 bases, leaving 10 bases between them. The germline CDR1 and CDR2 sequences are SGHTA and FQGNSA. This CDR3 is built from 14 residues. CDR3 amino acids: CASSPRFLNTEAFF. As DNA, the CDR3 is TGTGCCAGCAGCCCCAGGTTCCTGAACACTGAAGCTTTCTTT.

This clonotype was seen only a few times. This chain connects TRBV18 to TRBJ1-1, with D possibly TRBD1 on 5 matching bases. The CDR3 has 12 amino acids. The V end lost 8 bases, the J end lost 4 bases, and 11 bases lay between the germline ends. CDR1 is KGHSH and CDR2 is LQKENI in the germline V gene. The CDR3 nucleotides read TGTGCCAGCGGCCCCGGGGGCACTGAAGCTTTCTTT. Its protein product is CASGPGGTEAFF.

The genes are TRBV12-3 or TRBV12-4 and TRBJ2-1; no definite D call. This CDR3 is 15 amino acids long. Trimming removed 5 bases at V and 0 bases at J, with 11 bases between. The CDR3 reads CASSLTSDSYNEQFF. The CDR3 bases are TGTGCCAGCAGTCTTACATCAGACTCCTACAATGAGCAGTTCTTC.

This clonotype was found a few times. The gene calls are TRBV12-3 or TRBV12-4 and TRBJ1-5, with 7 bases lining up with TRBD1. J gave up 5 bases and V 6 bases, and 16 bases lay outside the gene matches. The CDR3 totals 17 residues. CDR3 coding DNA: TGTGCCAGCAGAATCGGGACAGTTCCACGGAGGGATCAGCCCCAGCATTTT. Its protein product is CASRIGTVPRRDQPQHF.

Here the CDR3 DNA reads TGTGCCAGCAGCCCCGCCACACTTACTAATGAAAAACTGTTTTTT. Encoded protein: CASSPATLTNEKLFF. The chain employs TRBV7-9 and TRBJ1-4, with D uncertain. Germline V gives CDR1 SEHNR, CDR2 FQNEAQ (reference sequence). This CDR3 region has 15 residues. Trimming pared 5 bases from V and 2 bases from J, leaving 12 bases between. Filled out from reference TRBV7-9 and TRBJ1-4, the complete variable domain reads DTGVSQNPRHKITKRGQNVTFRCDPISEHNRLYWYRQTLGQGPEFLTYFQNEAQLEKSRLLSDRFSAERPKGSFSTLEIQRTEQGDSAMYLCASSPATLTNEKLFFGSGTQLSVL.

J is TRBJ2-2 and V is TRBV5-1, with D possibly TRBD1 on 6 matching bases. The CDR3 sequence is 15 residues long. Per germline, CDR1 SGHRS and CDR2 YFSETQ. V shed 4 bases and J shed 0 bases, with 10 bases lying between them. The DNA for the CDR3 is TGCGCCAGCAGCCCGGACAGCTCGAACACCGGGGAGCTGTTTTTT. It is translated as CASSPDSSNTGELFF.

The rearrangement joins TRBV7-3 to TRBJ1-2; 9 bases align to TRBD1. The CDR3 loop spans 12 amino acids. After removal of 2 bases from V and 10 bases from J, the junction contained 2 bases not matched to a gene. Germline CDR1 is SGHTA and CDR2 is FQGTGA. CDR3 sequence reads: CASSLGQGSYTF. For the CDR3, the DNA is TGTGCCAGCAGCTTAGGACAGGGGTCCTACACCTTC.

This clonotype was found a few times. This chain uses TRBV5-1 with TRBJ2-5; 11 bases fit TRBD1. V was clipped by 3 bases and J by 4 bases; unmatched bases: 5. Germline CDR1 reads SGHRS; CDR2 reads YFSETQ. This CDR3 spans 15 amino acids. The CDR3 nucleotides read TGCGCCAGCAGCTCGACGGGACAGGGGGGAGAGACCCAGTACTTC. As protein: CASSSTGQGGETQYF. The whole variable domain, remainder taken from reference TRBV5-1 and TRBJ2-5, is KAGVTQTPRYLIKTRGQQVTLSCSPISGHRSVSWYQQTPGQGLQFLFEYFSETQRNKGNFPGRFSGRQFSNSRSEMNVSTLELGDSALYLCASSSTGQGGETQYFGPGTRLLVL.

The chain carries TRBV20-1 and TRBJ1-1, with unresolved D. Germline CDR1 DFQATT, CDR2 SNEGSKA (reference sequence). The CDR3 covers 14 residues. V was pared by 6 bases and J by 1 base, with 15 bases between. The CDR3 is CSAPVRPSNTEAFF. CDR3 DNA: TGCAGTGCCCCGGTCAGGCCCTCGAACACTGAAGCTTTCTTT.

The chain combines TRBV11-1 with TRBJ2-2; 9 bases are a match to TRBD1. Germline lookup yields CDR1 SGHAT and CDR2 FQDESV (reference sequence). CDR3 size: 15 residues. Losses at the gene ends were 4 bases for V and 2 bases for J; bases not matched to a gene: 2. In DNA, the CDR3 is TGTGCCAGCAGCTCACAGGGGGCAAACACCGGGGAGCTGTTTTTT. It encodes CASSSQGANTGELFF. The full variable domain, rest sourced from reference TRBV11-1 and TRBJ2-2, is EAEVAQSPRYKITEKSQAVAFWCDPISGHATLYWYRQILGQGPELLVQFQDESVVDDSQLPKDRFSAERLKGVDSTLKIQPAELGDSAMYLCASSSQGANTGELFFGEGSRLTVL.